This entry lists 2 T cell receptor beta chains sequenced from one sample in a study of T cell responses to AZD1222 COVID-19 vaccine. Sequencing used immunoSEQ multiplex PCR; TCRdb keeps in-frame clones, though not all of them. Among 120,000 to 150,000 clones listed, approximately 90% were seen once. This sample comprised peripheral blood, obtained 28 days after the second AZD1222 dose. The source of these receptors is an adult who received the AZD1222 COVID-19 vaccine.

This sequence joins TRBV19 and TRBJ1-5; no clear D gene. The germline V and J ends were trimmed by 3 bases and 15 bases, with 12 bases remaining between them. Germline CDR1 and CDR2: LNHDA and SQIVND (reference sequence). The CDR3 is made up of 11 amino acids. CDR3 in amino acids: CASSMGARRHF. CDR3 sequence (DNA): TGTGCCAGTAGTATGGGAGCGCGACGGCATTTT.

V gene TRBV10-3 combines with J gene TRBJ1-5; D might be TRBD1 (5 bases). The CDR3 is 13 amino acids. CDR1 ENHRY and CDR2 SYGVKD come from the germline V gene. Trimming removed 6 bases from V and 1 base from J, with 7 bases in between. The CDR3: CAISRDSNQPQHF. In DNA form, the CDR3 reads TGTGCCATCAGCCGGGACAGCAATCAGCCCCAGCATTTT.